This T cell receptor beta chain was obtained from a study of blood T cell dynamics during melanoma immunotherapy. As for the study in general: First-line therapy was either pembrolizumab or nivolumab with ipilimumab for metastatic melanoma.

A fixed DNA input of 300 to 350 ng was used per bulk PBMC sample. Clones were read by immunoSEQ multiplex PCR, and TCRdb kept only the in-frame ones, dropping some. The repertoire has fewer than 13,000 clones, over 80% of them found once; the top ten carry approximately 7.2%. Study conclusions and caveats: At W3, later disease-control patients showed bifurcated PBMC repertoire changes, unlike progressors.

About this clone: Its matching antigen is unknown.

The CDR3 has 10 residues. Trimming cost V 7 bases and J 4 bases, with 6 bases left between them. Germline V gene data show CDR1 as SQVTM and CDR2 as ANQGSEA. Regarding time point: week 3, after first cycle of checkpoint inhibitor. Blood was drawn before treatment and at week 3 after checkpoint blockade. This material consisted of blood, taken from a patient treated with checkpoint blockade. This sequence joins TRBV29-1 and TRBJ2-3, with D unclear. The source of this sequence is a human donor with melanoma. The CDR3 DNA sequence: TGCAGCGCCCTCGCAGATACGCAGTATTTT. This encodes CSALADTQYF.